Each of the 10 T cell receptor beta chains below was sequenced from the same sample in a study of blood T cell repertoires in COVID-19. Method: immunoSEQ multiplex PCR; TCRdb's copy keeps in-frame clones and lacks some. The sample comprises 350,000 to 450,000 clones, 80% to 90% of which are singletons, and around 1.2% rests with the top ten. The sample taken for sequencing was peripheral blood. The receptors stem from a man in his forties with acute or convalescent COVID-19.

V and J are TRBV18 and TRBJ2-7; D might be TRBD1 (5 bases). The CDR3 is 14 amino acids. From germline, CDR1 is KGHSH and CDR2 LQKENI. Between the trimmed V and J ends, which lost 6 bases and 7 bases, there was a span of 19 bases. CDR3 DNA sequence: TGTGCCAGCTCCCTGATGGGGCTAAGCCGGGAGCAGTACTTC. It translates to CASSLMGLSREQYF.

The chain links TRBV27 to TRBJ2-7; 9 nucleotides line up with TRBD1. The CDR3 runs to 14 residues. Germline assignment: CDR1 MNHEY and CDR2 SMNVEV (reference sequence). J lost 5 bases, V lost 6 bases, and 8 bases had no gene match. CDR3 loop: CASRMGTGLNEQYF. The CDR3 DNA is TGTGCCAGCAGGATGGGGACAGGGCTAAACGAGCAGTACTTC.

The chain recombines TRBV25-1 with TRBJ1-4; D possibly corresponds to TRBD1 (5 bases). Per the germline V gene, CDR1 is MGHDK and CDR2 is SYGVNS. This CDR3 comprises 14 residues. V lost 4 bases and J 1 base, leaving 7 bases between the germline ends. Written as DNA, the CDR3 is TGTGCCAGCAGTGCGGGGGGAACTAATGAAAAACTGTTTTTT. This encodes CASSAGGTNEKLFF.

The rearrangement links TRBV7-3 to TRBJ2-2, with TRBD2 identical over 11 bases. CDR3 size: 15 residues. Germline CDR1 is SGHTA and CDR2 is FQGTGA. J was trimmed by 1 base and V by 6 bases; bases with no gene match: 1. Here the CDR3 DNA reads TGTGCCAGCAGTCTAGCGGGAGGGAACACCGGGGAGCTGTTTTTT. Protein: CASSLAGGNTGELFF.

As DNA, the CDR3 is TGTGCCAGCAGCTGGGGCAGGGCCAAGGAAAAACTGTTTTTT. It specifies CASSWGRAKEKLFF. This chain links TRBV7-9 with TRBJ1-4, with D possibly being TRBD1 (5 bases). Germline CDR1 reads SEHNR; CDR2 reads FQNEAQ (reference sequence). Trimming took 4 bases from V and 8 from J, leaving 14 bases between them. The CDR3 sequence is 14 residues long.

Only one count was recorded for this clone. The chain carries TRBV19 and TRBJ2-1, with 10 bases identical to TRBD2. Germline CDR1 is LNHDA and CDR2 is SQIVND (reference sequence). With V trimmed by 7 bases and J by 8 bases, 14 bases remained unmatched. This CDR3 has 16 amino acids. CDR3 nucleotide sequence: TGTGCCAGTAATAGGGGGAGCGGGAGGGCCACGGATGAGCAGTTCTTC. It translates to CASNRGSGRATDEQFF. The full variable domain, rest sourced from reference TRBV19 and TRBJ2-1, is DGGITQSPKYLFRKEGQNVTLSCEQNLNHDAMYWYRQDPGQGLRLIYYSQIVNDFQKGDIAEGYSVSREKKESFPLTVTSAQKNPTAFYLCASNRGSGRATDEQFFGPGTRLTVL.

This clone has just one count. The chain employs TRBV18 and TRBJ1-1, with 8 bases lining up with TRBD1. The CDR3 has 14 residues. Germline V gene lookup returns CDR1 KGHSH and CDR2 LQKENI. Trimming at V came to 5 bases and at J to 1 base, leaving 3 bases not matched to a gene. CDR3 sequence: CASSAGGRNTEAFF. DNA for the CDR3: TGTGCCAGCTCAGCAGGGGGCCGGAACACTGAAGCTTTCTTT.

The chain combines TRBV4-1 with TRBJ2-7; 8 nucleotides agree with TRBD1. The V gene's germline CDR1 is MGHRA and CDR2 YSYEKL. CDR3 length equals 16 residues. V lost 0 bases, J lost 4 bases, and 8 bases stayed unmatched. This CDR3 reads CASSQEGQGALYEQYF. The CDR3 DNA is TGCGCCAGCAGCCAAGAGGGCCAGGGGGCGCTTTACGAGCAGTACTTC.

The chain has TRBV4-1 and TRBJ2-1; D may be TRBD2 (5 bases). This CDR3 comprises 15 residues. V was clipped by 0 bases and J by 9 bases, with 15 bases between them. Germline V gene sequence: CDR1 MGHRA, CDR2 YSYEKL. The CDR3 loop is CASSQESLEAGEQFF. CDR3 bases: TGCGCCAGCAGCCAAGAATCTCTAGAGGCGGGTGAGCAGTTCTTC.

The rearrangement links TRBV28 to TRBJ2-1, with 11 bases identical to TRBD2. Losses at the gene ends were 2 bases for V and 5 bases for J; bases not matched to a gene: 5. CDR1 MDHEN and CDR2 SYDVKM come from the germline V gene. The CDR3 sequence is 16 residues long. The CDR3 DNA follows: TGTGCCAGCAGTTTACTAGCGGGAGGCGGACACAATGAGCAGTTCTTC. It is translated as CASSLLAGGGHNEQFF.